Below are 24 T cell receptor beta chains sequenced from a single sample in a study of shared clonotypes between healthy human individuals. TCRdb keeps only in-frame clones here, not all; method: immunoSEQ multiplex PCR. Of about 2.5 million clones listed, about 90% were seen once; the top ten hold roughly 0.34%. The material sequenced was naive CD4+ T cells from PBMCs. Sample subset: CD45RA+ positively selected. All receptors derive from a man between 18 and 35 years old in good health. Some clones in this sample may be carry-over from other donors' samples.

V and J are TRBV12-5 and TRBJ1-1; 8 bases agree with TRBD1. V trimming: 6 bases; J trimming: 5 bases; junction bases outside the gene matches: 14. CDR1 and CDR2 (germline): LGHNT, FRNRAP. There are 16 residues in the CDR3. This CDR3 is CASGQDRGRGRTEAFF. CDR3 in DNA: TGTGCTAGTGGCCAAGACAGGGGAAGGGGCAGGACTGAAGCTTTCTTT.

The chain is built from TRBV4-3 and TRBJ2-2; 7 bases agree with TRBD1. There are 16 residues in the CDR3. The V gene end was trimmed by 5 bases and the J gene end by 6 bases; junction bases not matched to a gene: 12. Per germline, CDR1 LGHNA and CDR2 YSLEER. CDR3 sequence reads: CASSYKGAPGAGELFF. Here the CDR3 DNA reads TGCGCCAGCAGCTATAAGGGGGCGCCCGGGGCCGGGGAGCTGTTTTTT.

The V call is TRBV19, the J call TRBJ2-7; 7 bases line up with TRBD2. This CDR3 has 14 amino acids. J was trimmed by 7 bases and V by 7 bases; bases with no gene match: 13. CDR1 LNHDA and CDR2 SQIVND come from the germline V gene (reference sequence). CDR3 DNA sequence: TGTGCCAGTACAGACCGCGGGAGCCCGAGAGAGCAGTACTTC. This codes for CASTDRGSPREQYF.

This chain connects TRBV28 to TRBJ2-2; D possibly matches TRBD1 or TRBD2 (5 bases each). This CDR3 has 15 residues. The ends were cut back, 3 bases at V and 3 bases at J, with 11 bases in the middle. Germline V gene data show CDR1 as MDHEN and CDR2 as SYDVKM. The CDR3 loop is CASSFWDGYTGELFF. For the CDR3, the DNA is TGTGCCAGCAGTTTCTGGGACGGCTACACCGGGGAGCTGTTTTTT.

The chain recombines TRBV30 with TRBJ2-3, with TRBD2 matching 10 bases. Germline CDR1 GTSNPN, CDR2 SVGIG (reference sequence). V shed 1 base and J 4 bases; nucleotides not matched to a gene: 5. This CDR3 has 15 residues. The DNA of the CDR3 is TGTGCCTGGAGTGCTAGCGGGAGTCCCGCAGATACGCAGTATTTT. Protein: CAWSASGSPADTQYF. The full variable domain, with the rest looked up from reference TRBV30 and TRBJ2-3, is SQTIHQWPATLVQPVGSPLSLECTVEGTSNPNLYWYRQAAGRGLQLLFYSVGIGQISSEVPQNLSASRPQDRQFILSSKKLLLSDSGFYLCAWSASGSPADTQYFGPGTRLTVL.

This clone was observed a few times. The CDR3: CASSSGGGNYQPQHF. CDR3 bases: TGTGCCAGCAGTTCCGGGGGAGGGAACTATCAGCCCCAGCATTTT. This chain connects TRBV28 to TRBJ1-5, with D perhaps matching TRBD1 (5 bases). V dropped 4 bases and J dropped 5 bases, with 15 bases sitting between them. The germline CDR1 and CDR2 sequences are MDHEN and SYDVKM. This CDR3 has 15 residues.

The rearrangement links TRBV30 to TRBJ2-3; D is possibly TRBD1 (6 bases). The CDR3 has 12 amino acids. CDR1 is GTSNPN, CDR2 SVGIG, per germline (reference sequence). With 2 bases removed from V and 11 bases from J, the gap between germline ends came to 14 bases. The CDR3 sequence is CAWSPDSLGQYF. CDR3 nucleotide sequence: TGTGCCTGGAGTCCGGACAGCCTCGGGCAGTATTTT.

The chain employs TRBV10-3 and TRBJ1-2; a weak D match, TRBD1 (5 bases). This CDR3 contains 13 residues. V lost 8 bases and J 3 bases, leaving 13 bases between the germline ends. CDR1 ENHRY and CDR2 SYGVKD come from the germline V gene. The CDR3 nucleotides read TGTGCCATCCGGGGGGACGGATACTATGGCTACACCTTC. Encoded protein: CAIRGDGYYGYTF.

The V call is TRBV7-2, the J call TRBJ1-2, with TRBD1 as a possible D gene (5 bases). The V gene's germline CDR1 is SGHTA and CDR2 FQGNSA. This CDR3 contains 14 residues. The V and J ends lost 5 bases and 2 bases respectively, with 12 bases between them. The CDR3 coding sequence is TGTGCCAGCAGCCCCGCGGGGGTAAACTATGGCTACACCTTC. Protein sequence: CASSPAGVNYGYTF.

This chain uses TRBV7-9 with TRBJ2-7; D call uncertain. Trimming cost V 5 bases and J 2 bases, with 16 bases left between them. The CDR3 runs 15 residues. Germline loops: CDR1 SEHNR, CDR2 FQNEAQ (reference sequence). The DNA of the CDR3 is TGTGCCAGCAGCCAAACACCGTCCGTCGCCTACGAGCAGTACTTC. It translates to CASSQTPSVAYEQYF.

CDR3 in DNA: TGTGCCAGCTCACCAACAGGGAGTCCGACCATATATTTT. It specifies CASSPTGSPTIYF. The chain is built from TRBV18 and TRBJ1-3; perhaps TRBD1 as D (6 bases). Trimming left V 2 bases short and J 10 bases short, with 12 bases between. Germline values: CDR1 KGHSH, CDR2 LQKENI. The CDR3 consists of 13 residues. The whole variable domain, filled in from reference TRBV18 and TRBJ1-3, reads NAGVMQNPRHLVRRRGQEARLRCSPMKGHSHVYWYRQLPEEGLKFMVYLQKENIIDESGMPKERFSAEFPKEGPSILRIQQVVRGDSAAYFCASSPTGSPTIYFGEGSWLTVV.

The chain carries TRBV5-1 and TRBJ2-5; D remains unclear. Germline V CDR1 and CDR2: SGHRS, YFSETQ. The CDR3 is 14 residues long. The germline V and J ends were trimmed by 3 bases and 2 bases, with 11 bases remaining between them. CDR3 nucleotide sequence: TGCGCCAGCAGCTCGGCGGTTCATCAAGAGACCCAGTACTTC. Its translation is CASSSAVHQETQYF.

This sequence joins TRBV11-1 and TRBJ2-5; D remains ambiguous. Trimming cost V 2 bases and J 5 bases, with 6 bases left between them. The CDR3 is made up of 12 amino acids. The germline V gene encodes CDR1 SGHAT and CDR2 FQDESV (reference sequence). The CDR3 region is CASSLNRETQYF. CDR3 DNA: TGTGCCAGCAGCTTAAATAGGGAGACCCAGTACTTC.

This clone has only one observation. J is TRBJ1-4 and V is TRBV18; 8 positions match TRBD1. The V and J ends lost 6 bases and 8 bases, in that order; junction bases with no gene match: 11. This CDR3 is 15 amino acids long. In germline, CDR1 is KGHSH, CDR2 LQKENI. The CDR3 spells CASSITGTGDEKLFF. The CDR3 DNA sequence: TGTGCCAGCTCTATCACCGGGACAGGCGACGAAAAACTGTTTTTT.

V usage is TRBV2 and J usage is TRBJ2-5, with 7 bases that match TRBD2. The CDR3 covers 13 residues. The germline gives CDR1 SNHLY, CDR2 FYNNEI. V lost 8 bases and J lost 1; bases outside the gene matches: 4. As DNA, the CDR3 is TGTGCCAGCGCGGGAGTCTCCCAAGAGACCCAGTACTTC. Translated: CASAGVSQETQYF.

The J gene is TRBJ2-1, the V gene TRBV5-1; 12 bases match TRBD2. V dropped 1 base and J dropped 6; count of bases not matched to a gene: 2. The germline V gene encodes CDR1 SGHRS and CDR2 YFSETQ. CDR3 length: 15 amino acids. The CDR3 DNA reads as TGCGCCAGCAGCTTGCTAGCGGGAGGGCTCAATGAGCAGTTCTTC. Protein sequence: CASSLLAGGLNEQFF.

This rearrangement joins TRBV5-5 to TRBJ2-5, with 7 bases identical to TRBD1. From germline, CDR1 is SGHKS and CDR2 YYEKEE (reference sequence). V trimming: 1 base; J trimming: 5 bases; junction bases outside the gene matches: 8. There are 15 residues in the CDR3. The CDR3 sequence: CASSLFVQGRETQYF. As DNA, the CDR3 is TGTGCCAGCAGCTTGTTTGTACAGGGGCGGGAGACCCAGTACTTC. Using reference TRBV5-5 and TRBJ2-5 for the parts outside the CDR3, the full variable domain is DAGVTQSPTHLIKTRGQQVTLRCSPISGHKSVSWYQQVLGQGPQFIFQYYEKEERGRGNFPDRFSARQFPNYSSELNVNALLLGDSALYLCASSLFVQGRETQYFGPGTRLLVL.

This clone was detected only once. This CDR3 reads CASSPGPVNTGELFF. Here the CDR3 DNA reads TGCGCCAGCAGCCCAGGACCGGTGAACACCGGGGAGCTGTTTTTT. The chain uses TRBV5-1 and TRBJ2-2; D ambiguous. The CDR3 extends over 15 amino acids. Germline V CDR1 and CDR2: SGHRS, YFSETQ. With 4 bases removed from V and 1 base from J, the gap between germline ends came to 11 bases.

This chain connects TRBV7-2 to TRBJ2-7, with D unclear. Germline assignment: CDR1 SGHTA and CDR2 FQGNSA. V was pared by 4 bases and J by 4 bases, with 8 bases between. The CDR3 has 12 residues. The DNA for the CDR3 is TGTGCCAGCAGCTCGGGCTTGTACGAGCAGTACTTC. This sequence encodes CASSSGLYEQYF.

Comment on this clone: Other DNA sequences in this specimen translate into the identical CDR3. The chain uses TRBV5-1 and TRBJ2-2; no reliable D call. This CDR3 has 13 residues. The germline CDR1 and CDR2 sequences are SGHRS and YFSETQ. V was clipped by 2 bases and J by 5 bases, with 7 bases between them. Here the CDR3 reads CASSFRSTGELFF. CDR3 sequence (DNA): TGCGCCAGCAGCTTTAGGTCAACCGGGGAGCTGTTTTTT.

CDR3 residues: CATSRDPGRGSSGANVLTF. CDR3 bases: TGTGCCACCAGCAGAGATCCAGGCAGAGGTAGTTCTGGGGCCAACGTCCTGACTTTC. The chain recombines TRBV15 with TRBJ2-6; the D is unclear. V was pared by 0 bases and J by 1 base, with 16 bases between. Germline CDR1 reads LNHNV; CDR2 reads YYDKDF (reference sequence). This CDR3 is 19 amino acids long.

The chain carries TRBV27 and TRBJ2-1, with 9 nucleotides matching TRBD2. CDR3 length: 13 residues. J lost 7 bases, V lost 8 bases, and 6 bases had no gene match. Germline values: CDR1 MNHEY, CDR2 SMNVEV (reference sequence). CDR3 loop: CASSGLAGNEQFF. Here the CDR3 DNA reads TGTGCCAGCTCGGGCCTAGCGGGGAATGAGCAGTTCTTC.

The rearrangement joins TRBV25-1 to TRBJ2-1; D might be TRBD1 or TRBD2, each matching 6 bases. CDR1 MGHDK and CDR2 SYGVNS come from the germline V gene. V was trimmed by 7 bases and J by 10 bases, leaving 14 bases between them. The CDR3 totals 12 residues. CDR3 residues: CASKRGEAEQFF. The CDR3 nucleotides are TGTGCCAGCAAAAGGGGGGAAGCGGAGCAGTTCTTC.

Details on this clone: Other DNA sequences in the same sample also yield this CDR3. The chain couples TRBV28 to TRBJ1-5; 9 nucleotides align to TRBD1. Germline V gene sequence: CDR1 MDHEN, CDR2 SYDVKM. With V trimmed by 6 bases and J by 6 bases, 6 bases remained unmatched. The CDR3 loop spans 14 amino acids. The CDR3 bases are TGTGCCAGCAGCCTGGGACAGGGATCTCAGCCCCAGCATTTT. Translation: CASSLGQGSQPQHF.